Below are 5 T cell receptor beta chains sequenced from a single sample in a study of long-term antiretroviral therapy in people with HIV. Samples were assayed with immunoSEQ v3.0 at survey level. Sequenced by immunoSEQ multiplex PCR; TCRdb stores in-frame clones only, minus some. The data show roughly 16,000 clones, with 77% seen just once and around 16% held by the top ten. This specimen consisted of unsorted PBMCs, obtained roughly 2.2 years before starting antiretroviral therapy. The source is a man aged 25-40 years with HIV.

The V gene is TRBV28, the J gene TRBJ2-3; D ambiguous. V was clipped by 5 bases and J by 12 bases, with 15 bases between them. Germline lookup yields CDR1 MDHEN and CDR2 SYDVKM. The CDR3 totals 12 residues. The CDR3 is CASSAPTDRQYF. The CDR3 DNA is TGTGCCAGCAGTGCCCCAACAGACCGCCAGTATTTT.

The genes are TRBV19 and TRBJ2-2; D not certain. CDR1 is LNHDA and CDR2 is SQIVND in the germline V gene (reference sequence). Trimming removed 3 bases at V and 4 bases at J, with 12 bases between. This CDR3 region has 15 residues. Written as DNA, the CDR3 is TGTGCCAGTAGTATGACGGCCGATGGCACCGGGGAGCTGTTTTTT. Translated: CASSMTADGTGELFF.

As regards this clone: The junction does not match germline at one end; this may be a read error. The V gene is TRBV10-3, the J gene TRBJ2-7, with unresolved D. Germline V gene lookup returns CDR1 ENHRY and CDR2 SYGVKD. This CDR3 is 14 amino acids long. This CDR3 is CASSYSGNLYEQYF. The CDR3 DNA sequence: TGTGCCAGCAGTTACTCAGGAAACCTCTACGAGCAGTACTTC.

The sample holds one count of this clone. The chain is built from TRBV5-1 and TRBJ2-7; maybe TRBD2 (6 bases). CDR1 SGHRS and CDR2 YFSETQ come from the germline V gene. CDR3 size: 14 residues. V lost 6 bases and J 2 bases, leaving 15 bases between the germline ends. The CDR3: CASTSPGGTYEQYF. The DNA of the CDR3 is TGCGCCAGCACCTCACCTGGGGGGACCTACGAGCAGTACTTC. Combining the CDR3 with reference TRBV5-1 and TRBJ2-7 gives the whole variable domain KAGVTQTPRYLIKTRGQQVTLSCSPISGHRSVSWYQQTPGQGLQFLFEYFSETQRNKGNFPGRFSGRQFSNSRSEMNVSTLELGDSALYLCASTSPGGTYEQYFGPGTRLTVT.

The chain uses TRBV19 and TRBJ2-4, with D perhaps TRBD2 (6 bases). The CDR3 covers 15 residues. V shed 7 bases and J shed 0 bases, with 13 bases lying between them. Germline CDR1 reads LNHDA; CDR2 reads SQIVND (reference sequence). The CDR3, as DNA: TGTGCCAGTAAGACGGGGGATCTAGCCAAAAACATTCAGTACTTC. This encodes CASKTGDLAKNIQYF.